This entry concerns a single T cell receptor beta chain. The sample comes from a study of response to subunit inactivated influenza vaccine. CDR3 length equals 16 residues. Per germline, CDR1 SGHRS and CDR2 YFSETQ. V shed 5 bases and J shed 8 bases, with 20 bases lying between them. TCRdb used MiXCR to reprocess the RT-PCR reads, holding one entry per CDR3 protein. The table has 400,000 to 550,000 distinct CDR3 sequences, less than 30% seen once. This clonotype originated in a man between 50 and 59 years old who received an inactivated influenza vaccine. The V call is TRBV5-1, the J call TRBJ1-6; weak D call: TRBD1 (5 bases). The sample here was CD4+ T cells sorted from PBMCs, taken roughly 5 days after vaccination. The CDR3 nucleotides are TGCGCCAGCAGAAGCTACGGTCTCGGGGGTCATTCACCCCTCCACTTT. Protein: CASRSYGLGGHSPLHF.